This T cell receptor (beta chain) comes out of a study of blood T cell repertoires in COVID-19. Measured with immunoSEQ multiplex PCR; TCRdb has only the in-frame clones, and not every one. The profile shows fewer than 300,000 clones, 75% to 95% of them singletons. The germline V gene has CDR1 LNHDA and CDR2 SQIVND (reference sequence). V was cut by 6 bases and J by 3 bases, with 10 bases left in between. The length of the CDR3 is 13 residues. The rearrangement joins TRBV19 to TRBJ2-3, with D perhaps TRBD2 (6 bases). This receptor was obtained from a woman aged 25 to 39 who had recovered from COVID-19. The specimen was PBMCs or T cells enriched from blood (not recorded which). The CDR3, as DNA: TGTGCCAGTAGAACGGGAGCAACAGATACGCAGTATTTT. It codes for CASRTGATDTQYF.